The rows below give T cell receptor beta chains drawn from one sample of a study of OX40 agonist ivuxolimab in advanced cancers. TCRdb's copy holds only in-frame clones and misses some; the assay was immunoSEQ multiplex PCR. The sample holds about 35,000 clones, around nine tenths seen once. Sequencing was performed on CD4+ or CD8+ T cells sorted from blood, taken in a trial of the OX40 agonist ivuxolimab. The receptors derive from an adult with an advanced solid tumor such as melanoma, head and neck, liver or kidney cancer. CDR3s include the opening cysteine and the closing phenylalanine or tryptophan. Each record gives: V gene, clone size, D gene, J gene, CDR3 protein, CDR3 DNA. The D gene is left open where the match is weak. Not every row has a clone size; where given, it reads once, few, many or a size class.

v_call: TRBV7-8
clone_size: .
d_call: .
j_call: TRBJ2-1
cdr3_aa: CASSLDALQTNEQFF
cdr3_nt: TGTGCCAGCAGCTTAGATGCTCTTCAGACCAATGAGCAGTTCTTC

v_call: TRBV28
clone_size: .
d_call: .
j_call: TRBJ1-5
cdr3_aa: CASTPTASNQPQHF
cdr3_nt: TGTGCCAGCACCCCCACAGCTAGCAATCAGCCCCAGCATTTT

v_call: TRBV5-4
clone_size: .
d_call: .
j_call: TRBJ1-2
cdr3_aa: CASSLRGGYGYTF
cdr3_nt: TGTGCCAGCAGCTTGAGAGGGGGATATGGCTACACCTTC

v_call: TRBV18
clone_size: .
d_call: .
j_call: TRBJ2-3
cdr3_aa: CASSPPGDTQYF
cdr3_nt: TGTGCCAGCTCACCACCCGGGGATACGCAGTATTTT

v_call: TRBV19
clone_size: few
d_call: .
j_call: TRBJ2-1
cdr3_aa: CASSPIGGNEQFF
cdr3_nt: TGTGCCAGTAGTCCAATAGGGGGCAATGAGCAGTTCTTC

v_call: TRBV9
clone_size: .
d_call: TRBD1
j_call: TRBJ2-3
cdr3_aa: CASSVGDRSTDTQYF
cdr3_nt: TGTGCCAGCAGCGTAGGGGACAGGAGCACAGATACGCAGTATTTT

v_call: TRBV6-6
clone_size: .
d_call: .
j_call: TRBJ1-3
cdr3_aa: CASSSWTQDRRNTIYF
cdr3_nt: TGTGCCAGCAGTTCCTGGACGCAAGACAGGAGAAACACCATATATTTT

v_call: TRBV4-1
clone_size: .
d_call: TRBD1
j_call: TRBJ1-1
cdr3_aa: CASSRATGEATEAFF
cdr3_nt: TGCGCCAGCAGCCGAGCGACAGGGGAGGCCACTGAAGCTTTCTTT

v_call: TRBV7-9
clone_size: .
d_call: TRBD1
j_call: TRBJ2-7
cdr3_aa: CASSFTGDLHEQYF
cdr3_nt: TGTGCCAGCAGCTTCACAGGGGATCTCCACGAGCAGTACTTC

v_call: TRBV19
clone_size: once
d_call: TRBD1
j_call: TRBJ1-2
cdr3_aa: CASSIEGAFYGYTF
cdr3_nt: TGTGCCAGTAGTATCGAGGGGGCCTTCTATGGCTACACCTTC

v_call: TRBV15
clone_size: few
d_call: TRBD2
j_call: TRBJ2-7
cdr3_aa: CATSREKTSGPTYEQYF
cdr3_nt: TGTGCCACCAGCAGAGAAAAAACTAGCGGACCGACCTACGAGCAGTACTTC

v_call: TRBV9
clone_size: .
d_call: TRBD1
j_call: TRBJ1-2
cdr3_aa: CASGGGQGDYGYTF
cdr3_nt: TGTGCCAGCGGCGGCGGACAGGGTGACTATGGCTACACCTTC

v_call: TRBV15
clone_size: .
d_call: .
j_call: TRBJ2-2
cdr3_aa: CATSSRRDTGELFF
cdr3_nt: TGTGCCACCAGCTCCCGGCGGGACACCGGGGAGCTGTTTTTT

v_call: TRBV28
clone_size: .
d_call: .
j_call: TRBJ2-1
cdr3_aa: CATSEGGSEQFF
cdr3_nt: TGTGCCACCTCTGAGGGGGGGAGTGAGCAGTTCTTC

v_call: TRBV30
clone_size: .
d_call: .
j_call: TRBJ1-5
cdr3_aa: CAWSSTGSNQPQHF
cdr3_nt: TGTGCCTGGAGTTCGACCGGTAGCAATCAGCCCCAGCATTTT

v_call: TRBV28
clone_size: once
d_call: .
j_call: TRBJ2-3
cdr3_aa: CASWDGQQNADTQYF
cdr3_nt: TGTGCCAGCTGGGACGGACAGCAGAACGCAGATACGCAGTATTTT

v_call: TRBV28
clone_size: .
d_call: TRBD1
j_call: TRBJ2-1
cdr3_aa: CASSLLGQADNEQFF
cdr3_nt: TGTGCCAGCAGTTTATTGGGACAGGCGGACAATGAGCAGTTCTTC

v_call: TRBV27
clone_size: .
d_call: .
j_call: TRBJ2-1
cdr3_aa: CAAGGTNEQFF
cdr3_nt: TGTGCCGCGGGCGGAACCAATGAGCAGTTCTTC

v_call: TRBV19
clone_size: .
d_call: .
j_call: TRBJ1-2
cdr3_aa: CASKRGWYGYTF
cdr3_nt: TGTGCCAGTAAAAGGGGCTGGTATGGCTACACCTTC

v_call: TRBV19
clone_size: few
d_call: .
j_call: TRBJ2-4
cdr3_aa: CASSISQLGENIQYF
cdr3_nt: TGTGCCAGTAGTATCTCTCAGCTAGGGGAAAACATTCAGTACTTC

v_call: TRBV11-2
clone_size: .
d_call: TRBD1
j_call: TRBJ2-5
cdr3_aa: CASSEAGGETQYF
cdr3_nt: TGTGCCAGCAGCGAAGCAGGGGGCGAGACCCAGTACTTC

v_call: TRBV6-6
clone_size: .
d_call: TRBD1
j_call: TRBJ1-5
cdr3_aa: CASSYSITGAQPQHF
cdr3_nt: TGTGCCAGCAGTTACTCGATTACAGGGGCTCAGCCCCAGCATTTT

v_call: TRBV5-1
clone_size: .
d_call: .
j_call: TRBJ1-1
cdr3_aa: CASNGLSNTEAFF
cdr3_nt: TGCGCCAGCAACGGACTTTCGAACACTGAAGCTTTCTTT

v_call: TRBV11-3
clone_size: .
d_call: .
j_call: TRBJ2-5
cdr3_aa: CASSPSGGTFQGETQYF
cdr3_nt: TGTGCCAGCAGCCCAAGCGGCGGGACCTTCCAGGGCGAGACCCAGTACTTC

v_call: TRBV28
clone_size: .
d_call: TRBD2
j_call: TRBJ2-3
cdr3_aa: CASSPPSGRASDTQYF
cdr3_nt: TGTGCCAGCAGTCCCCCGAGCGGGAGGGCCTCGGATACGCAGTATTTT

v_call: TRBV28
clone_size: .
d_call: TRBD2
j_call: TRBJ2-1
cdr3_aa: CASSLSAGTSGYNEQFF
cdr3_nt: TGTGCCAGCAGTTTATCTGCCGGGACTAGCGGGTACAATGAGCAGTTCTTC

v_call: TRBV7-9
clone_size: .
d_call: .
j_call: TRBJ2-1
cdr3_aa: CASSLDSLASEQFF
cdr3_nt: TGTGCCAGCAGCTTAGATAGCCTAGCAAGTGAGCAGTTCTTC

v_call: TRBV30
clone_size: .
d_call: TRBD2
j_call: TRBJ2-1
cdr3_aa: CAWSPPGLVSNEQFF
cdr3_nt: TGTGCCTGGAGTCCACCGGGACTAGTAAGCAATGAGCAGTTCTTC

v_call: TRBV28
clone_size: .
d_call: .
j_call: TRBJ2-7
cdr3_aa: CASSFSRKREGGAEQYF
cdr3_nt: TGTGCCAGCAGTTTTTCGCGCAAGCGGGAAGGGGGCGCCGAGCAGTACTTC

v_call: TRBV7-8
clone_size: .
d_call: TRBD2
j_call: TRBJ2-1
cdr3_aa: CASSFEGLAGRNEQFF
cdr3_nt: TGTGCCAGCAGCTTCGAGGGACTAGCGGGACGGAATGAGCAGTTCTTC

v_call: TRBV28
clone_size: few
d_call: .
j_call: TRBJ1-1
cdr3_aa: CASSFGREAFF
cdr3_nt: TGTGCCAGCAGTTTCGGAAGGGAAGCTTTCTTT

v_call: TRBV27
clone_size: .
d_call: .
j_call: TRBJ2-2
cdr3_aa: CASSWGQTTGELFF
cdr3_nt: TGTGCCAGCAGTTGGGGACAAACCACCGGGGAGCTGTTTTTT

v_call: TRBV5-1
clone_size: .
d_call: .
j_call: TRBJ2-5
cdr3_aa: CASSLLPAETQYF
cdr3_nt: TGCGCCAGCAGCTTGTTGCCAGCAGAGACCCAGTACTTC

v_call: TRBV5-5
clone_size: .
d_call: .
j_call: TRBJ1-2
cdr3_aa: CASSLEGGYGYTF
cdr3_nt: TGTGCCAGCAGCTTGGAGGGGGGCTATGGCTACACCTTC

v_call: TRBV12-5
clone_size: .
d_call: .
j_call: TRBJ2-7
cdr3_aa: CASELDSYEQYF
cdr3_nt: TGTGCTAGTGAGCTTGACAGCTACGAGCAGTACTTC

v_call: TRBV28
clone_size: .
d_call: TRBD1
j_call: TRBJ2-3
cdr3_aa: CASSPTGNTQYF
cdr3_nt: TGTGCCAGCAGTCCGACAGGGAATACGCAGTATTTT

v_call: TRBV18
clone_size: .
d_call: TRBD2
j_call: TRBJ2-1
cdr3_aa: CASSPPFDSGSLNEQFF
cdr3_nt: TGTGCCAGCTCACCACCTTTTGATAGCGGGAGCCTGAATGAGCAGTTCTTC

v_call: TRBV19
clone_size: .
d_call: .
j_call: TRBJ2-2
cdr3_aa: CASIRGGGELFF
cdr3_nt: TGTGCCAGTATACGGGGAGGCGGGGAGCTGTTTTTT

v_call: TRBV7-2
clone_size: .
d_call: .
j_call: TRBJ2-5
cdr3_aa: CASSLGALKYQETQYF
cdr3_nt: TGTGCCAGCAGCTTAGGGGCGCTCAAGTACCAAGAGACCCAGTACTTC

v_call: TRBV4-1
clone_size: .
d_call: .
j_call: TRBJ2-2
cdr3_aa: CASSEDPDPGELFF
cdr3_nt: TGCGCCAGCAGCGAAGACCCTGACCCCGGGGAGCTGTTTTTT

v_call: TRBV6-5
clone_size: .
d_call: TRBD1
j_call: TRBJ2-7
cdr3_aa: CASSYGDRVSYEQYF
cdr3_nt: TGTGCCAGCAGTTACGGGGACAGGGTATCCTACGAGCAGTACTTC

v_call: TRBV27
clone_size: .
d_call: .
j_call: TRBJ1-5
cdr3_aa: CASGLQGHNQPQHF
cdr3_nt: TGTGCCAGCGGCTTACAGGGCCATAATCAGCCCCAGCATTTT

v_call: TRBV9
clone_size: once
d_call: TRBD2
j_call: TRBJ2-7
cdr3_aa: CASSPAGVSHEQYF
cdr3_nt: TGTGCCAGCAGCCCAGCGGGAGTCAGTCACGAGCAGTACTTC

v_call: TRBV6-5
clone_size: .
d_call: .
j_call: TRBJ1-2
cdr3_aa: CASSPSLNYGYTF
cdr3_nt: TGTGCCAGCAGCCCCAGCCTGAACTATGGCTACACCTTC

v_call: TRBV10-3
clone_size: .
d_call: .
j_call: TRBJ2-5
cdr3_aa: CAISIAGLETQYF
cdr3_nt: TGTGCCATCAGTATTGCCGGGTTAGAGACCCAGTACTTC

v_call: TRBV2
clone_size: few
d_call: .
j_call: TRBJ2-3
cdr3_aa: CASSTQPTETSTDTQYF
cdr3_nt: TGTGCCAGCAGTACTCAGCCGACAGAAACTAGCACAGATACGCAGTATTTT

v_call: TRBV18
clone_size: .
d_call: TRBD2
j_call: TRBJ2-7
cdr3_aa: CASSSTQGARTSGGFSYEQYF
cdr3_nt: TGTGCCAGCTCATCTACTCAGGGGGCGAGGACTAGCGGGGGCTTCTCCTACGAGCAGTACTTC

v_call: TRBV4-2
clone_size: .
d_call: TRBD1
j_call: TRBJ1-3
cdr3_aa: CASSHPGTGGNTIYF
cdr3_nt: TGTGCCAGCAGCCATCCCGGGACAGGGGGAAACACCATATATTTT

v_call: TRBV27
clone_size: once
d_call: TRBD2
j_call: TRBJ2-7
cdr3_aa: CASSVRSGRYYEQYF
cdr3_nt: TGTGCCAGCAGCGTCCGAAGCGGGAGATATTACGAGCAGTACTTC

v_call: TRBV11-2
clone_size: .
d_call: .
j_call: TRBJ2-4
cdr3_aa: CASSLSAGGQGQYF
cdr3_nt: TGTGCCAGCAGCTTAAGTGCAGGGGGGCAGGGTCAGTACTTC

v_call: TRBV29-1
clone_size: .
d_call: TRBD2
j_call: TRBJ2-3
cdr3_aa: CSVGLAVPDTQYF
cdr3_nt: TGCAGCGTTGGACTAGCGGTCCCAGATACGCAGTATTTT

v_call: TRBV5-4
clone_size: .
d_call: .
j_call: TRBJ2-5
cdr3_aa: CASSLESKQETQYF
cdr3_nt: TGTGCCAGCAGCCTCGAGAGTAAACAAGAGACCCAGTACTTC